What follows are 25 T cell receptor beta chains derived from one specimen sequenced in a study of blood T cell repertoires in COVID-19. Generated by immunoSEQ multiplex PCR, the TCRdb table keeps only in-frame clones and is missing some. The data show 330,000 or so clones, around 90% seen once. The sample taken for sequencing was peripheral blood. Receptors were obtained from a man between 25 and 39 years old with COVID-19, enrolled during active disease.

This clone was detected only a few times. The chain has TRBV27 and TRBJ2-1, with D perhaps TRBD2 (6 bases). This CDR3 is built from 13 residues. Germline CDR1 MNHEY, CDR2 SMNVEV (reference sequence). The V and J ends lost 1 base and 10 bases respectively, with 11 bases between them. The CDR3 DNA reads TGTGCCAGCAGTTTATTGGACTATCAAGAGCAGTTCTTC. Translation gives CASSLLDYQEQFF.

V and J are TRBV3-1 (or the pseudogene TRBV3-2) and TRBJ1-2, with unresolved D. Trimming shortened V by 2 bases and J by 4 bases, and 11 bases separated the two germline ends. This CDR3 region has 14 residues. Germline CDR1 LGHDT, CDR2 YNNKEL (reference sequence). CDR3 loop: CASSQLQWSYGYTF. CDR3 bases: TGTGCCAGCAGCCAACTACAGTGGTCCTATGGCTACACCTTC.

In DNA form, the CDR3 reads TGTGCCAGCAGCTTAGATAGGGGTCGCGAGCAGTACTTC. Protein: CASSLDRGREQYF. The chain joins TRBV7-8 to TRBJ2-7; a possible D gene is TRBD1 (5 bases). Between the trimmed V and J ends, which lost 1 base and 6 bases, there was a span of 10 bases. Germline CDR1 and CDR2: SGHVS and FQNEAQ. The CDR3 totals 13 residues.

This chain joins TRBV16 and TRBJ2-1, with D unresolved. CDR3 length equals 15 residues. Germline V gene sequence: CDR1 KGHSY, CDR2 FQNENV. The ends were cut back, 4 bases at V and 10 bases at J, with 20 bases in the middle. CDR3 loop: CASSPGLGVKMEQFF. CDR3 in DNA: TGTGCCAGCAGCCCTGGCCTTGGAGTTAAAATGGAGCAGTTCTTC.

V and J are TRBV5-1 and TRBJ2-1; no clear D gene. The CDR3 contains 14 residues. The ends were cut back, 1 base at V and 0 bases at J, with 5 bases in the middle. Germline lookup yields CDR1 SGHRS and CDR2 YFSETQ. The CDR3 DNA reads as TGCGCCAGCAGCTTGACAAGCTCCTACAATGAGCAGTTCTTC. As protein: CASSLTSSYNEQFF.

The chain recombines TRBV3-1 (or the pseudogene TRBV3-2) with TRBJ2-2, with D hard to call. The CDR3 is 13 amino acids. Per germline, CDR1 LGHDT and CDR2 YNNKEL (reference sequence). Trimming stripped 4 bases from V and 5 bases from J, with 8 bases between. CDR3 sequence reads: CASSRRGTGELFF. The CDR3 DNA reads TGTGCCAGCAGCCGGAGAGGAACCGGGGAGCTGTTTTTT.

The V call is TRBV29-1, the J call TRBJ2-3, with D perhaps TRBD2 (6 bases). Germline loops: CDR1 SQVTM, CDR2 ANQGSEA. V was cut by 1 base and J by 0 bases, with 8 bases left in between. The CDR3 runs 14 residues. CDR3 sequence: CSVEGGVSTDTQYF. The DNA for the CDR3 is TGCAGCGTTGAAGGGGGGGTTAGCACAGATACGCAGTATTTT.

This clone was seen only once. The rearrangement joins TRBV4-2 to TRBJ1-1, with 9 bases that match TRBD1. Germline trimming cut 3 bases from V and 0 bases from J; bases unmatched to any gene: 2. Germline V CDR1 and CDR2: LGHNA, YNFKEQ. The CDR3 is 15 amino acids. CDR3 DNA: TGTGCCAGCAGCCAGGGACAGGGCATGAACACTGAAGCTTTCTTT. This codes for CASSQGQGMNTEAFF.

In nucleotides, the CDR3 is TGTGCCAGTAGTGCCACTCAGGGAAATTCACCCCTCCACTTT. Translation: CASSATQGNSPLHF. The chain is built from TRBV19 and TRBJ1-6; D might be TRBD1 (5 bases). The length of the CDR3 is 14 residues. Trimming removed 5 bases at V and 7 bases at J, with 12 bases between. The germline gives CDR1 LNHDA, CDR2 SQIVND (reference sequence).

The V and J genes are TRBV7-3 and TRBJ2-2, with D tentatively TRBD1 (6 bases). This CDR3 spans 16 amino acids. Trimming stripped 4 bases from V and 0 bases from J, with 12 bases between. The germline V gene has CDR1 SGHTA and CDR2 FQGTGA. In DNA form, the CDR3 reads TGTGCCAGCAGCTCGTACTCAGGGGCGAACACCGGGGAGCTGTTTTTT. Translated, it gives CASSSYSGANTGELFF.

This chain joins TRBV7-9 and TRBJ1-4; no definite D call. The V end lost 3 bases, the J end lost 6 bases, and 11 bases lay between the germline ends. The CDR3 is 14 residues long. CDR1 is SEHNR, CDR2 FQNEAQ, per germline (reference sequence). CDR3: CASSFSVRDEKLFF. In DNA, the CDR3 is TGTGCCAGCAGCTTTAGTGTGAGGGATGAAAAACTGTTTTTT.

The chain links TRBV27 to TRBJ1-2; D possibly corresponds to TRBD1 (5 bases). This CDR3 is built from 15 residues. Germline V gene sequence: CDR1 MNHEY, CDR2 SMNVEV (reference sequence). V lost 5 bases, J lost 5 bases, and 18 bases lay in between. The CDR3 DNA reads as TGTGCCAGCAGTCCAACCGGGGGACTGCTTTATGGCTACACCTTC. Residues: CASSPTGGLLYGYTF.

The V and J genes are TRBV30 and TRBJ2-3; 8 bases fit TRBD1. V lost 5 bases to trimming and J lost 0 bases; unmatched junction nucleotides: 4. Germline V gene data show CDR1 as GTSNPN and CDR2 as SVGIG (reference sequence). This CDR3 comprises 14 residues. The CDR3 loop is CAWLDRASTDTQYF. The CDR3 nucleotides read TGTGCCTGGTTGGACAGGGCTAGCACAGATACGCAGTATTTT.

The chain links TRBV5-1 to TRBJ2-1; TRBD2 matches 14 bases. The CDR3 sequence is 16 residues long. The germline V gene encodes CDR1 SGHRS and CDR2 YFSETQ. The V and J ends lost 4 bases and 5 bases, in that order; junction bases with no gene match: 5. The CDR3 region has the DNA TGCGCCAGCAGCCCGGGGGGACTAGCGGGAGACAATGAGCAGTTCTTC. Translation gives CASSPGGLAGDNEQFF.

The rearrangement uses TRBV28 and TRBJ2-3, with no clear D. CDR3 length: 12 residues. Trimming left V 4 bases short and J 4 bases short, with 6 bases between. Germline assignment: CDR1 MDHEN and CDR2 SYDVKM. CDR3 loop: CASSSPADTQYF. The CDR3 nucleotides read TGTGCCAGCAGTTCTCCGGCAGATACGCAGTATTTT.

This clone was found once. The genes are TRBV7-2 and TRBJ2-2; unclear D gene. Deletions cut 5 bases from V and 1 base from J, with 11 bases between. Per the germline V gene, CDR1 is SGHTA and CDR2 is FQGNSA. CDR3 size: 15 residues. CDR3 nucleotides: TGTGCCAGCAGCCGTTCGACGGGGAACACCGGGGAGCTGTTTTTT. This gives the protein CASSRSTGNTGELFF.

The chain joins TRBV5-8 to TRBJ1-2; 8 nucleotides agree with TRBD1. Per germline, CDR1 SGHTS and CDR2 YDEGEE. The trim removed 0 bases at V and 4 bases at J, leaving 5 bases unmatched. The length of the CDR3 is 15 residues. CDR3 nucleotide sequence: TGTGCCAGCAGCTTGGTGACAGGGGATGGCTATGGCTACACCTTC. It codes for CASSLVTGDGYGYTF.

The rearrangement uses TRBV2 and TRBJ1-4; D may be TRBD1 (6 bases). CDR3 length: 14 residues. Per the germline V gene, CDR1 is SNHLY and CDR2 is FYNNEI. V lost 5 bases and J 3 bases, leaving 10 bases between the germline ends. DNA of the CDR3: TGTGCCAGCAGTACTCGGACAGCTAATGAAAAACTGTTTTTT. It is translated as CASSTRTANEKLFF.

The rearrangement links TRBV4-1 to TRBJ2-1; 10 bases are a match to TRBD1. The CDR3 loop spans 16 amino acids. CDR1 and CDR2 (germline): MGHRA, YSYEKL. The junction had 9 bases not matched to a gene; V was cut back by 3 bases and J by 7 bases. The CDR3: CASSHTTGGGLNEQFF. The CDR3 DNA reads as TGCGCCAGCAGCCATACGACAGGGGGCGGATTGAATGAGCAGTTCTTC.

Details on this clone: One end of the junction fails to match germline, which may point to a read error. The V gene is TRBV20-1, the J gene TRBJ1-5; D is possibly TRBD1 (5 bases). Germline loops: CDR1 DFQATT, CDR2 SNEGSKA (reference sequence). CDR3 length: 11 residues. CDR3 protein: CSASTGGRARF. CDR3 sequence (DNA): TGCAGTGCTAGTACGGGAGGCAGGGCGCGCTTT.

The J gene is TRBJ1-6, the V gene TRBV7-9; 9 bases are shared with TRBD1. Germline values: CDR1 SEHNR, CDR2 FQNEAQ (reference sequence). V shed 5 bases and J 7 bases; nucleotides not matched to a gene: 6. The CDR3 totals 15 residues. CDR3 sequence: CASSSRQGGNSPLHF. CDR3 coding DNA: TGTGCCAGCAGCAGCCGACAGGGGGGGAATTCACCCCTCCACTTT.

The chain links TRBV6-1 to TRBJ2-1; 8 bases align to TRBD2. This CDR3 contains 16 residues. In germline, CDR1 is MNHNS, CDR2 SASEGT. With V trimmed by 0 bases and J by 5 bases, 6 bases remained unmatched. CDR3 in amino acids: CASSEALSGAHNEQFF. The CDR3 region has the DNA TGTGCCAGCAGTGAAGCGCTTAGCGGGGCCCACAATGAGCAGTTCTTC.

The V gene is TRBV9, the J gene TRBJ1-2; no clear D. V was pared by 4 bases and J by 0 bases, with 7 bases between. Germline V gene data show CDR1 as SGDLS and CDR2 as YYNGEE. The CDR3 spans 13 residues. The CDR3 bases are TGTGCCAGCAGCCAGTCCCCTAACTATGGCTACACCTTC. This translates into CASSQSPNYGYTF.

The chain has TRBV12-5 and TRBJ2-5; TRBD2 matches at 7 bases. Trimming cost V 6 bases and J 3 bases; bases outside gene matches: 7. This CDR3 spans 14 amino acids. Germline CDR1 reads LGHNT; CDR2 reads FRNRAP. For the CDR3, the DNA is TGTGCTAGTGGCCTTGGGGGGGGAGAAGAGACCCAGTACTTC. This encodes CASGLGGGEETQYF.

The CDR3 sequence: CASVASGGYNEQFF. The CDR3 DNA follows: TGTGCCAGCGTGGCTAGCGGGGGTTACAATGAGCAGTTCTTC. The chain joins TRBV6-5 to TRBJ2-1, with 10 bases fitting TRBD2. The germline CDR1 and CDR2 sequences are MNHEY and SVGAGI. V trimming: 8 bases; J trimming: 4 bases; junction bases outside the gene matches: 5. The CDR3 is 14 residues long.